What follows are 17 T cell receptor beta chains derived from one specimen sequenced in a study of technical replicates of blood from a handful of donors. Profiling relied on immunoSEQ multiplex PCR, and the TCRdb table lists in-frame clones only, not all of them. The repertoire holds about 12,000 clones, about 94% seen once, with about 7.4% in the top ten. What was sequenced was PBMCs. These receptors originate from a human donor in good health.

The count of this clone is one. This chain connects TRBV7-6 to TRBJ2-7; 7 bases are a match to TRBD1. J gave up 2 bases and V 4 bases, and 5 bases lay outside the gene matches. The CDR3 is 14 amino acids. Germline lookup yields CDR1 SGHVS and CDR2 FNYEAQ. CDR3 amino acids: CASSSPGQTYEQYF. The CDR3, as DNA: TGTGCCAGCAGCTCCCCGGGACAGACCTACGAGCAGTACTTC.

The CDR3 DNA is TGTGCCAGCAGTGAGCTAGCCAACGGGGAGCTGTTTTTT. Protein: CASSELANGELFF. The chain has TRBV6-1 and TRBJ2-2; D might be TRBD2 (5 bases). CDR3 length: 13 amino acids. V lost 3 bases and J 7 bases, leaving 9 bases between the germline ends. Germline CDR1 and CDR2: MNHNS and SASEGT.

This clone was seen once. The chain has TRBV11-2 and TRBJ1-1; perhaps TRBD1 as D (5 bases). Trimming pared 4 bases from V and 4 bases from J, leaving 13 bases between. Germline V CDR1 and CDR2: SGHAT, FQNNGV. There are 14 residues in the CDR3. CDR3 bases: TGTGCCAGCAGCTCGAACAGGAGAATCACTGAAGCTTTCTTT. Translation: CASSSNRRITEAFF.

The chain carries TRBV28 and TRBJ1-2, with TRBD1 identical over 9 bases. V shed 7 bases, J shed 4 bases, and the junction held 4 bases outside the gene matches. Looked up from germline, CDR1 is MDHEN and CDR2 is SYDVKM. The CDR3 consists of 13 residues. DNA for the CDR3: TGTGCCAGCAACACGGACAGGGGCTATGGCTACACCTTC. Translating it yields CASNTDRGYGYTF.

In this sample, this clone turned up once. This chain uses TRBV11-3 with TRBJ2-5, with 9 nucleotides matching TRBD1. V lost 1 base to trimming and J lost 3 bases; unmatched junction nucleotides: 0. The CDR3 covers 14 residues. Germline lookup yields CDR1 SGHNT and CDR2 YENEEA. This CDR3 reads CASSLGTGEETQYF. The CDR3 DNA follows: TGTGCCAGCAGCTTAGGGACAGGGGAAGAGACCCAGTACTTC.

J is TRBJ1-1 and V is TRBV30; D perhaps matches TRBD1 (6 bases). The CDR3 runs to 16 residues. The germline V and J ends were trimmed by 3 bases and 0 bases, with 17 bases remaining between them. The germline V gene encodes CDR1 GTSNPN and CDR2 SVGIG (reference sequence). The CDR3 DNA sequence: TGTGCCTGGAGCCTAGGTGTGGGGGCAATGAACACTGAAGCTTTCTTT. It specifies CAWSLGVGAMNTEAFF. Full variable domain (missing parts from reference TRBV30 and TRBJ1-1): SQTIHQWPATLVQPVGSPLSLECTVEGTSNPNLYWYRQAAGRGLQLLFYSVGIGQISSEVPQNLSASRPQDRQFILSSKKLLLSDSGFYLCAWSLGVGAMNTEAFFGQGTRLTVV.

V and J are TRBV18 and TRBJ2-1; tentatively, D is TRBD2 (5 bases). CDR3 length: 14 amino acids. Per the germline V gene, CDR1 is KGHSH and CDR2 is LQKENI. V was cut by 4 bases and J by 0 bases, with 7 bases left in between. The CDR3 region is CASSLTSSYNEQFF. The DNA for the CDR3 is TGTGCCAGCTCACTTACTAGCTCCTACAATGAGCAGTTCTTC.

The chain recombines TRBV10-3 with TRBJ2-7; 8 bases agree with TRBD2. This CDR3 comprises 15 residues. The germline V gene has CDR1 ENHRY and CDR2 SYGVKD. V shed 5 bases, J shed 1 base, and the junction held 7 bases outside the gene matches. As DNA, the CDR3 is TGTGCCATCAGTCAGAGCGGGAGTCAGTCCTACGAGCAGTACTTC. Its translation is CAISQSGSQSYEQYF.

The chain recombines TRBV6-1 with TRBJ1-2; D possibly corresponds to TRBD1 (6 bases). The CDR3 extends over 15 amino acids. CDR1 is MNHNS, CDR2 SASEGT, per germline. Trimming stripped 4 bases from V and 5 bases from J, with 17 bases between. In DNA, the CDR3 is TGTGCCAGCAGTGTAACAGGGTATCCGGGTTATGGCTACACCTTC. Translating it yields CASSVTGYPGYGYTF.

V is TRBV5-1 and J is TRBJ1-3; D may be TRBD1 (6 bases). The V end was cut by 4 bases, the J end by 4 bases, with 18 bases between. Looked up from germline, CDR1 is SGHRS and CDR2 is YFSETQ. This CDR3 comprises 16 residues. The CDR3 nucleotides are TGCGCCAGCAGCCCTACCTCTCAGGGGTTCGGAAACACCATATATTTT. It is translated as CASSPTSQGFGNTIYF.

The chain uses TRBV6-5 and TRBJ1-1; TRBD1 is a possible D gene (5 bases). The germline V gene encodes CDR1 MNHEY and CDR2 SVGAGI. The V and J ends lost 6 bases and 1 base respectively, with 12 bases between them. CDR3 length equals 14 residues. The chain's CDR3 is CASRRQLWNTEAFF. DNA for the CDR3: TGTGCCAGCAGACGACAGTTGTGGAACACTGAAGCTTTCTTT.

This sequence joins TRBV30 and TRBJ2-1; D perhaps matches TRBD2 (5 bases). Between the trimmed V and J ends, which lost 2 bases and 7 bases, there was a span of 18 bases. The CDR3 has 15 amino acids. Germline CDR1 is GTSNPN and CDR2 is SVGIG (reference sequence). The DNA of the CDR3 is TGTGCCTGGAGTTGGGGTACCCGTCGGGGAAATGAGCAGTTCTTC. This encodes CAWSWGTRRGNEQFF.

The chain combines TRBV7-2 with TRBJ2-1, with a possible D match to TRBD2 (6 bases). V shed 5 bases and J shed 6 bases, with 14 bases lying between them. The CDR3 runs 14 residues. CDR1 is SGHTA, CDR2 FQGNSA, per germline. CDR3 DNA sequence: TGTGCCAGCAGCCGAACCGGAGGGGTCAATGAGCAGTTCTTC. Its protein is CASSRTGGVNEQFF.

V usage is TRBV19 and J usage is TRBJ1-2; 12 nucleotides align to TRBD1. The V gene's germline CDR1 is LNHDA and CDR2 SQIVND (reference sequence). Germline trimming cut 6 bases from V and 4 bases from J; bases unmatched to any gene: 3. There are 14 residues in the CDR3. The CDR3 coding sequence is TGTGCCAGTAGCGGGGACAGGGGGCTCTATGGCTACACCTTC. Its translation is CASSGDRGLYGYTF.

The chain uses TRBV5-1 and TRBJ1-2, with 7 bases aligning to TRBD1. The V gene's germline CDR1 is SGHRS and CDR2 YFSETQ. The CDR3 runs to 14 residues. Trimming cost V 4 bases and J 3 bases; bases outside gene matches: 6. The chain's CDR3 is CASSVGQVDYGYTF. CDR3 in DNA: TGCGCCAGCAGCGTAGGACAGGTGGACTATGGCTACACCTTC.

The chain has TRBV29-1 and TRBJ2-1, with 9 positions matching TRBD2. The CDR3 consists of 16 residues. J gave up 3 bases and V 4 bases, and 10 bases lay outside the gene matches. Germline V gene lookup returns CDR1 SQVTM and CDR2 ANQGSEA. The CDR3 spells CSVGRASGMVYNEQFF. CDR3 in DNA: TGCAGCGTTGGCCGGGCTAGCGGGATGGTCTACAATGAGCAGTTCTTC.

V usage is TRBV5-1 and J usage is TRBJ1-1; 9 nucleotides line up with TRBD1. This CDR3 comprises 15 residues. Germline CDR1 SGHRS, CDR2 YFSETQ. Trimming took 2 bases from V and 6 from J; bases not matched to a gene: 8. The CDR3 here is CASSLGQGLSSEAFF. The CDR3 DNA reads as TGCGCCAGCAGCTTAGGACAGGGGCTCTCGTCTGAAGCTTTCTTT.